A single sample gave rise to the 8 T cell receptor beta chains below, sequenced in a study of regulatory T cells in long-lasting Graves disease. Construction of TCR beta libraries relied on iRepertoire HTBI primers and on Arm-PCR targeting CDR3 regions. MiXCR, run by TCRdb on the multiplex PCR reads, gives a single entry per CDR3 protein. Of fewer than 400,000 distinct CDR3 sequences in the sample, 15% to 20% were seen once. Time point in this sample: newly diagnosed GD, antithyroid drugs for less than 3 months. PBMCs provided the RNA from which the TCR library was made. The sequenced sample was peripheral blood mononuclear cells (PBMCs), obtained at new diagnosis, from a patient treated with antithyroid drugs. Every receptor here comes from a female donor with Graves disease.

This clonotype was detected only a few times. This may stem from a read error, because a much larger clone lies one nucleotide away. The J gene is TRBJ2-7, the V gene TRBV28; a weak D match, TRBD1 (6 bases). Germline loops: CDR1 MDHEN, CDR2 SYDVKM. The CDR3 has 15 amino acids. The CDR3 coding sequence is TGTGTCAGCACCCCCCCGGCGGACAGACCCTACGAGCAGTACTTC. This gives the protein CVSTPPADRPYEQYF.

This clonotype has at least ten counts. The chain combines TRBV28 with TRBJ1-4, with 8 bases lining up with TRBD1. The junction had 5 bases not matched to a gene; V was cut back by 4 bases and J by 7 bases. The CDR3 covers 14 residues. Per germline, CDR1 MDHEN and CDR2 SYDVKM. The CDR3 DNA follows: TGTGCCAGCAGTTCAAGAGACAGGGGTGAAAAACTGTTTTTT. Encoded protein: CASSSRDRGEKLFF.

This chain's CDR3 is CASGSGGKGYTF. Here the CDR3 DNA reads TGTGCCAGCGGATCAGGGGGCAAAGGCTACACCTTC. This chain links TRBV25-1 with TRBJ1-2; TRBD1 matches at 8 bases. This CDR3 contains 12 residues. Germline values: CDR1 MGHDK, CDR2 SYGVNS. The junction had 7 bases not matched to a gene; V was cut back by 8 bases and J by 8 bases.

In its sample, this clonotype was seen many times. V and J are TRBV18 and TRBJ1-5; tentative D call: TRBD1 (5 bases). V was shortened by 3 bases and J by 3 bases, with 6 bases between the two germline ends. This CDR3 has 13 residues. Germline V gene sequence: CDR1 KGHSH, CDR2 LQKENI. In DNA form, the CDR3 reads TGTGCCAGCTCACCGGGGCTCAATCAGCCCCAGCATTTT. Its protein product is CASSPGLNQPQHF.

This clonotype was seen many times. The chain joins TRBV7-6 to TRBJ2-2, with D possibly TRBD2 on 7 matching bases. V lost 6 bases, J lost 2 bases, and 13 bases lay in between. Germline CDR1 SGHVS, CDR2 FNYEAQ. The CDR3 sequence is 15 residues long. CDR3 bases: TGTGCCAGCAGTTGGGCGGGGGCCAACACCGGGGAGCTGTTTTTT. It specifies CASSWAGANTGELFF.

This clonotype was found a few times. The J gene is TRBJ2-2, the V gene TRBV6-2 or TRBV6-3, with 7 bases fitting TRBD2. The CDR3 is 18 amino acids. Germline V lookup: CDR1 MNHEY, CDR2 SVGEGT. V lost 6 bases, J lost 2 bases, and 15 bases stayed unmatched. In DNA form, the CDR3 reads TGTGCCAGCAGCTTAAGTTGGAAGGCGGGGGTTAACACCGGGGAGCTGTTTTTT. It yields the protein CASSLSWKAGVNTGELFF.

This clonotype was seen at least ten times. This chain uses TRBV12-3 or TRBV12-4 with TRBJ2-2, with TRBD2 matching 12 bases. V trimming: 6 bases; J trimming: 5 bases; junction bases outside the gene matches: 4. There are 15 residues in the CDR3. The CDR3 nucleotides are TGTGCCAGCAGAGCTAGCGGGAGGGATACCGGGGAGCTGTTTTTT. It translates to CASRASGRDTGELFF.

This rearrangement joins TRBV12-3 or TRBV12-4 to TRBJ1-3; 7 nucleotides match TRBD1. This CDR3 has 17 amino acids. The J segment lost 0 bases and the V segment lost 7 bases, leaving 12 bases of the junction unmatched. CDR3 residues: CASTVQGWGISGNTIYF. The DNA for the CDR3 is TGTGCCAGCACCGTACAGGGGTGGGGAATCTCTGGAAACACCATATATTTT.